The 25 T cell receptor beta chains given below trace back to one sample, sequenced in a study of shared T cell receptors in the human thymus. Profiling relied on immunoSEQ multiplex PCR, and the TCRdb table lists in-frame clones only, not all of them. The table includes about 660,000 clones, roughly 88% detected once. These sequences were also reported in another study, on human thymus T cells.

The sample comprised thymocytes. The receptors were gathered from a boy less than two years old with a congenital heart defect.

This clone has a single count. This rearrangement joins TRBV20-1 to TRBJ2-1; D not resolved. The CDR3 loop spans 11 amino acids. V shed 0 bases and J shed 8 bases, with 5 bases lying between them. Per germline, CDR1 DFQATT and CDR2 SNEGSKA (reference sequence). The CDR3 sequence: CSARDIHEQFF. The CDR3 region has the DNA TGCAGTGCTAGAGATATCCATGAGCAGTTCTTC.

This chain connects TRBV7-4 to TRBJ1-2, with D tentatively TRBD1 (6 bases). CDR3 length: 17 residues. V gave up 3 bases and J gave up 4 bases, with 21 bases separating them. In germline, CDR1 is SGHVT, CDR2 SQSDAQ. CDR3 DNA: TGTGCCAGCAGCTTGGGGGCAGGATTTACAGGAGGCTATGGCTACACCTTC. This gives the protein CASSLGAGFTGGYGYTF.

This sequence joins TRBV7-2 and TRBJ2-7, with D tentatively TRBD1 (7 bases). Germline CDR1 reads SGHTA; CDR2 reads FQGNSA. The CDR3 has 15 residues. Trimming took off 2 bases at V and 6 bases at J, with 17 bases between the two ends. This CDR3 reads CASSLYSRQGGEQYF. CDR3 DNA sequence: TGTGCCAGCAGCTTATATTCGCGACAGGGAGGCGAGCAGTACTTC.

V gene TRBV5-1 combines with J gene TRBJ1-1, with D maybe TRBD1 (5 bases). The CDR3 has 14 residues. CDR1 is SGHRS, CDR2 YFSETQ, per germline. Deletions cut 5 bases from V and 1 base from J, with 12 bases between. The CDR3 DNA follows: TGCGCCAGCAGTCCAGGGATGGAGAACACTGAAGCTTTCTTT. It yields the protein CASSPGMENTEAFF. The full variable domain, in which reference TRBV5-1 and TRBJ1-1 provide the parts outside the CDR3, is KAGVTQTPRYLIKTRGQQVTLSCSPISGHRSVSWYQQTPGQGLQFLFEYFSETQRNKGNFPGRFSGRQFSNSRSEMNVSTLELGDSALYLCASSPGMENTEAFFGQGTRLTVV.

J is TRBJ1-2 and V is TRBV28; tentative D call: TRBD1 (6 bases). Trimming took 3 bases from V and 5 from J, leaving 19 bases between them. The CDR3 runs to 16 residues. Per the germline V gene, CDR1 is MDHEN and CDR2 is SYDVKM. In nucleotides, the CDR3 is TGTGCCAGCAGTTTGAGGGGTGGACAGAGGGGATATGGCTACACCTTC. Translation gives CASSLRGGQRGYGYTF.

This rearrangement joins TRBV10-2 to TRBJ2-7; the match to TRBD1 covers 8 bases. Germline CDR1 is WSHSY and CDR2 is SAAADI. The CDR3 covers 12 residues. Trimming took 6 bases from V and 5 from J; bases not matched to a gene: 3. The CDR3 protein is CASSAGGDEQYF. The CDR3 DNA sequence: TGCGCCAGCAGCGCAGGGGGCGACGAGCAGTACTTC.

The chain recombines TRBV5-6 with TRBJ1-1, with TRBD1 as a possible D gene (6 bases). The CDR3 spans 17 residues. Trimming cost V 4 bases and J 1 base, with 20 bases left between them. Germline values: CDR1 SGHDT, CDR2 YYEEEE. The CDR3 reads CASSREGSTGPNTEAFF. CDR3 DNA sequence: TGTGCCAGCAGCCGGGAGGGGTCTACAGGGCCGAACACTGAAGCTTTCTTT.

This rearrangement joins TRBV19 to TRBJ1-1; D possibly corresponds to TRBD1 (6 bases). V was cut by 6 bases and J by 1 base, with 9 bases left in between. The germline V gene encodes CDR1 LNHDA and CDR2 SQIVND (reference sequence). The CDR3 covers 13 residues. CDR3 nucleotides: TGTGCCAGTAGCTTGACAGGGAACACTGAAGCTTTCTTT. Its translation is CASSLTGNTEAFF.

V is TRBV30 and J is TRBJ2-7, with D possibly matching TRBD1 (5 bases). The V gene lost 1 base and the J gene lost 2 bases, with 15 bases spanning the gap. Germline values: CDR1 GTSNPN, CDR2 SVGIG (reference sequence). The CDR3 loop spans 15 amino acids. The CDR3 DNA sequence: TGTGCCTGGAGTGGGTGGGGCCGGGCCCCCTACGAGCAGTACTTC. Protein sequence: CAWSGWGRAPYEQYF.

J is TRBJ1-2 and V is TRBV4-1; D perhaps matches TRBD1 (5 bases). Trimming removed 2 bases at V and 1 base at J, with 14 bases between. Germline values: CDR1 MGHRA, CDR2 YSYEKL. This CDR3 spans 16 amino acids. The chain's CDR3 is CASSQWGRLGNYGYTF. The CDR3 nucleotides read TGCGCCAGCAGCCAATGGGGCAGGCTCGGTAACTATGGCTACACCTTC.

The V call is TRBV2, the J call TRBJ2-7, with D tentatively TRBD1 (6 bases). Germline CDR1 reads SNHLY; CDR2 reads FYNNEI. Trimming removed 6 bases at V and 1 base at J, with 10 bases between. The CDR3 is 13 residues long. CDR3 DNA: TGTGCCAGCAGCCCGGGACATTCCTACGAGCAGTACTTC. This translates into CASSPGHSYEQYF.

The rearrangement links TRBV7-6 to TRBJ2-7, with 12 bases that match TRBD1. Germline V CDR1 and CDR2: SGHVS, FNYEAQ. The ends lost 5 bases at V and 3 bases at J; junction bases unmatched: 5. CDR3 length equals 15 residues. The CDR3 bases are TGTGCCAGCAGCCGAGGGACAGGGGGCGTCTACGAGCAGTACTTC. Translating it yields CASSRGTGGVYEQYF.

The V call is TRBV4-2, the J call TRBJ1-1; 9 bases are a match to TRBD1. Per the germline V gene, CDR1 is LGHNA and CDR2 is YNFKEQ. V was clipped by 8 bases and J by 4 bases; unmatched bases: 14. This CDR3 has 16 amino acids. In DNA form, the CDR3 reads TGTGCCAGCTCCGGAACAGGGGGCGGAGACGGCACTGAAGCTTTCTTT. It encodes CASSGTGGGDGTEAFF.

This chain uses TRBV9 with TRBJ2-7, with 11 bases matching TRBD2. The CDR3 spans 16 residues. V trimming: 3 bases; J trimming: 2 bases; junction bases outside the gene matches: 7. Germline V gene sequence: CDR1 SGDLS, CDR2 YYNGEE. Here the CDR3 DNA reads TGTGCCAGCAGCGCAGAGGGGACTAGCGGTACCTACGAGCAGTACTTC. This gives the protein CASSAEGTSGTYEQYF.

This clone appeared once. The CDR3 is CASSLGPGGSRNTEAFF. CDR3 DNA sequence: TGCGCCAGCAGCTTGGGCCCAGGGGGCTCCCGTAACACTGAAGCTTTCTTT. The chain uses TRBV5-1 and TRBJ1-1; TRBD1 matches 8 bases. This CDR3 has 17 amino acids. The germline V gene has CDR1 SGHRS and CDR2 YFSETQ. V dropped 0 bases and J dropped 2; count of bases not matched to a gene: 9.

The chain joins TRBV28 to TRBJ1-5, with D uncertain. The length of the CDR3 is 12 residues. CDR1 MDHEN and CDR2 SYDVKM come from the germline V gene. Trimming pared 3 bases from V and 3 bases from J, leaving 3 bases between. This chain's CDR3 is CASSFHNQPQHF. The CDR3 DNA is TGTGCCAGCAGTTTCCACAATCAGCCCCAGCATTTT.

V and J are TRBV7-9 and TRBJ2-1; D may be TRBD2 (6 bases). Trimming removed 4 bases at V and 6 bases at J, with 19 bases between. CDR1 SEHNR and CDR2 FQNEAQ come from the germline V gene (reference sequence). This CDR3 comprises 16 residues. CDR3 sequence: CASSWGTARRCNEQFF. The CDR3 DNA is TGTGCCAGCAGCTGGGGGACTGCCCGGCGTTGCAATGAGCAGTTCTTC.

This chain joins TRBV5-6 and TRBJ1-5; 7 bases are shared with TRBD1. This CDR3 is 15 amino acids long. Germline V CDR1 and CDR2: SGHDT, YYEEEE. With V trimmed by 4 bases and J by 2 bases, 6 bases remained unmatched. Here the CDR3 reads CASSAQGKGNQPQHF. Written as DNA, the CDR3 is TGTGCCAGCAGCGCACAGGGGAAGGGCAATCAGCCCCAGCATTTT.

This chain uses TRBV11-3 with TRBJ2-1; 11 positions match TRBD2. The CDR3 contains 20 residues. The V segment lost 0 bases and the J segment 0 bases; nucleotides outside the gene matches: 10. Germline V gives CDR1 SGHNT, CDR2 YENEEA. CDR3 in amino acids: CASSLDLGASGRPSYNEQFF. The DNA for the CDR3 is TGTGCCAGCAGCTTAGATCTTGGGGCTAGCGGGAGGCCCTCCTACAATGAGCAGTTCTTC.

The chain recombines TRBV7-8 with TRBJ2-6; 12 nucleotides line up with TRBD1. CDR1 and CDR2 (germline): SGHVS, FQNEAQ. The CDR3 is 19 residues long. Trimming cost V 4 bases and J 4 bases; bases outside gene matches: 11. As DNA, the CDR3 is TGTGCCAGCAGCTACCCGGCGGGACAGGGGGCACCCGGGGCCAACGTCCTGACTTTC. Its protein is CASSYPAGQGAPGANVLTF.

The chain employs TRBV28 and TRBJ1-1; D is undetermined. The germline V and J ends were trimmed by 3 bases and 5 bases, with 16 bases remaining between them. CDR1 and CDR2 (germline): MDHEN, SYDVKM. The CDR3 length is 15 residues. The CDR3 loop is CASSFPGLKRTEAFF. CDR3 DNA: TGTGCCAGCAGTTTCCCGGGTCTAAAACGGACTGAAGCTTTCTTT.

This chain connects TRBV5-6 to TRBJ1-5; D remains unclear. V was clipped by 0 bases and J by 5 bases, with 6 bases between them. Germline lookup yields CDR1 SGHDT and CDR2 YYEEEE. The length of the CDR3 is 13 residues. The CDR3 spells CASSLGLDQPQHF. CDR3 sequence (DNA): TGTGCCAGCAGCTTGGGTTTAGATCAGCCCCAGCATTTT.

The chain couples TRBV4-3 to TRBJ2-3; TRBD2 matches at 9 bases. The CDR3 has 17 amino acids. Unmatched junction bases numbered 9, after V lost 3 bases and J lost 2 bases. Germline lookup yields CDR1 LGHNA and CDR2 YSLEER. The CDR3: CASSQGPSGEATDTQYF. CDR3 sequence (DNA): TGCGCCAGCAGCCAGGGACCTAGCGGGGAGGCCACAGATACGCAGTATTTT.

A note on this clone: One end of the junction fails to match germline, which may point to a read error. The gene calls are TRBV27 and TRBJ2-1, with a tentative D call TRBD2 (6 bases). The germline V gene has CDR1 MNHEY and CDR2 SMNVEV (reference sequence). This CDR3 is built from 17 residues. CDR3 residues: CVSSLFWGHSREDEQFF. For the CDR3, the DNA is TGTGTCAGCAGTTTATTTTGGGGTCACTCAAGGGAGGATGAGCAGTTCTTC.

The chain links TRBV7-9 to TRBJ1-2; D not certain. This CDR3 comprises 14 residues. V dropped 5 bases and J dropped 1 base, with 11 bases sitting between them. Germline V gene data show CDR1 as SEHNR and CDR2 as FQNEAQ (reference sequence). The CDR3 region has the DNA TGTGCCAGCAGCACCCGACATCATAACTATGGCTACACCTTC. Protein product: CASSTRHHNYGYTF.